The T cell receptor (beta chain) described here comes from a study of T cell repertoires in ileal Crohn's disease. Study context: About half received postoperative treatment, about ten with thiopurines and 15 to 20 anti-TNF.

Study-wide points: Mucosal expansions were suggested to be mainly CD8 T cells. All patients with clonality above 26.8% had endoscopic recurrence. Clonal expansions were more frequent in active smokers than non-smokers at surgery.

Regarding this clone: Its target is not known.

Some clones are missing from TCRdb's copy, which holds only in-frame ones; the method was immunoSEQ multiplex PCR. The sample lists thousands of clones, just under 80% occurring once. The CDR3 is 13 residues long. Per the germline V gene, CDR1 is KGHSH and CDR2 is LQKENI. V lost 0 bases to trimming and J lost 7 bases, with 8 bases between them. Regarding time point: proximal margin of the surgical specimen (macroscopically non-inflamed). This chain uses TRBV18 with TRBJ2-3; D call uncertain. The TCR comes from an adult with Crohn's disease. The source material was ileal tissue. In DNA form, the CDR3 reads TGTGCCAGCTCACCACCGGTAACCTATACGCAGTATTTT. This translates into CASSPPVTYTQYF.